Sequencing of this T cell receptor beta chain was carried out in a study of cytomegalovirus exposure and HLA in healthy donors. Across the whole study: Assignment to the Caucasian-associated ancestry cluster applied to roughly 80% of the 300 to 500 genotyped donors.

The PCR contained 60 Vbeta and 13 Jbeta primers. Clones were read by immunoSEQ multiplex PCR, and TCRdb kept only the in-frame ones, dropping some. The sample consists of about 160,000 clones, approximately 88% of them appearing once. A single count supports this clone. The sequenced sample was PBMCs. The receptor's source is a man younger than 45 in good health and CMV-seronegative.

In DNA form, the CDR3 reads TGCAGCGTTGACGGGGCCCGGGGGACCGGGGAGCTGTTTTTT. Protein sequence: CSVDGARGTGELFF. This rearrangement joins TRBV29-1 to TRBJ2-2, with D possibly TRBD2 on 6 matching bases. CDR3 length: 14 residues. Germline values: CDR1 SQVTM, CDR2 ANQGSEA. V was cut by 3 bases and J by 5 bases, with 13 bases left in between.